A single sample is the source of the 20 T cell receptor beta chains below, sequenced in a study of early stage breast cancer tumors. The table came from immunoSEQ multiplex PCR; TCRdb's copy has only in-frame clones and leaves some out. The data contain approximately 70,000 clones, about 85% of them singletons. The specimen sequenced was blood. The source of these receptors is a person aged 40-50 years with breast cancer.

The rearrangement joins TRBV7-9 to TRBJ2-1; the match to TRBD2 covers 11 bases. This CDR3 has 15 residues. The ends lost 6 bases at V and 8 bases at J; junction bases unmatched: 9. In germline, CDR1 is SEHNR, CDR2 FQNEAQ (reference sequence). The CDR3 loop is CASRSTSGSLDEQFF. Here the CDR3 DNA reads TGTGCCAGCAGGTCTACTAGCGGGAGCTTGGATGAGCAGTTCTTC.

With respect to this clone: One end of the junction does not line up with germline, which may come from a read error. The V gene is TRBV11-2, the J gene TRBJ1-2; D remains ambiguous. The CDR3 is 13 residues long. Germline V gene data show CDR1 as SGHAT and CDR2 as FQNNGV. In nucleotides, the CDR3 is TGTGCCAGCAGCCTAGACACTAACTATGGCTACACCTTC. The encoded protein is CASSLDTNYGYTF.

The CDR3 DNA reads as TGTGCCAGCAGTTTGCCCCAACCTACGGGGAGGTGGGGTGAGCAGTTCTTC. Translating gives CASSLPQPTGRWGEQFF. V usage is TRBV28 and J usage is TRBJ2-1; D may be TRBD2 (6 bases). With 3 bases removed from V and 9 bases from J, the gap between germline ends came to 24 bases. CDR1 is MDHEN, CDR2 SYDVKM, per germline. CDR3 size: 17 residues.

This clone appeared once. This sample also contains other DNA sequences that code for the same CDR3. CDR3 amino acids: CASSLSGNYGYTF. CDR3 in DNA: TGTGCCAGCAGTTTGTCCGGTAACTATGGCTACACCTTC. The V and J genes are TRBV27 and TRBJ1-2, with no clear D. This CDR3 is built from 13 residues. V was shortened by 3 bases and J by 1 base, with 6 bases between the two germline ends. CDR1 and CDR2 (germline): MNHEY, SMNVEV (reference sequence).

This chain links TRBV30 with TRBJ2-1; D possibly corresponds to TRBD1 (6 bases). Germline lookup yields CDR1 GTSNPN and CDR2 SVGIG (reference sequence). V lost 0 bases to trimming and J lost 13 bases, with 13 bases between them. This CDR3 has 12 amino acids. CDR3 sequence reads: CAWSVQGVDQFF. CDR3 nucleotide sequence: TGTGCCTGGAGTGTACAGGGAGTTGATCAGTTCTTC. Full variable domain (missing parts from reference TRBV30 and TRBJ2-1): SQTIHQWPATLVQPVGSPLSLECTVEGTSNPNLYWYRQAAGRGLQLLFYSVGIGQISSEVPQNLSASRPQDRQFILSSKKLLLSDSGFYLCAWSVQGVDQFFGPGTRLTVL.

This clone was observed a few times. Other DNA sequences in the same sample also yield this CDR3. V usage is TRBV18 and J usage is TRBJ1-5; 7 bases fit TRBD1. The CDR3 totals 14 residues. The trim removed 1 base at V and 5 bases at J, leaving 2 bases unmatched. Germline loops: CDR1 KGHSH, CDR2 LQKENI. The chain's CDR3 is CASSPQGADQPQHF. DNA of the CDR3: TGTGCCAGCTCACCACAGGGGGCGGATCAGCCCCAGCATTTT.

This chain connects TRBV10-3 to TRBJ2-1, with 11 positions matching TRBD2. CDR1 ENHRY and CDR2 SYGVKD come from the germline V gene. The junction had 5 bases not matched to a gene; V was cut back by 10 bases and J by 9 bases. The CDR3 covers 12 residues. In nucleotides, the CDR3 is TGTGCCACCTTAGCGGGAGGGGGTGAGCAGTTCTTC. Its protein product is CATLAGGGEQFF.

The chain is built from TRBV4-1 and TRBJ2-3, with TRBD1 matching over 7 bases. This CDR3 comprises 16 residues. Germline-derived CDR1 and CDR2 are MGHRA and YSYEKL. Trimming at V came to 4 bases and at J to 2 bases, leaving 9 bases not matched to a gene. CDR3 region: CASSRGAGTDTDTQYF. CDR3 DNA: TGCGCCAGCAGCCGAGGCGCCGGGACAGACACAGATACGCAGTATTTT.

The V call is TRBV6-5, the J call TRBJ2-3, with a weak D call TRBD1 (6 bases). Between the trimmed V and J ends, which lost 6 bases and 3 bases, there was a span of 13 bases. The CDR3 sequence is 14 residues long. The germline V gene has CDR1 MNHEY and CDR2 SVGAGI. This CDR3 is CASSNRVRTDTQYF. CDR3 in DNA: TGTGCCAGCAGCAACAGGGTGAGGACAGATACGCAGTATTTT.

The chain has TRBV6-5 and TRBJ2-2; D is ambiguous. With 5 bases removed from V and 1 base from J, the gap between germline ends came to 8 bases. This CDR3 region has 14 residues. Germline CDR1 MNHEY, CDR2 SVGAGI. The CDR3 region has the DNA TGTGCCAGCAGTCCCTCTGGGAACACCGGGGAGCTGTTTTTT. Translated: CASSPSGNTGELFF.

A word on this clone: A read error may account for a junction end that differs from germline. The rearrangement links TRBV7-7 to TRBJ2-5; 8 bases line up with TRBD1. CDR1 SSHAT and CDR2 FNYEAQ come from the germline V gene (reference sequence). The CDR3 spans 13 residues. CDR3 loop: CASSRGQGETQYF. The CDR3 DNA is TGTGCTAGCAGCCGAGGACAGGGTGAGACCCAGTACTTC.

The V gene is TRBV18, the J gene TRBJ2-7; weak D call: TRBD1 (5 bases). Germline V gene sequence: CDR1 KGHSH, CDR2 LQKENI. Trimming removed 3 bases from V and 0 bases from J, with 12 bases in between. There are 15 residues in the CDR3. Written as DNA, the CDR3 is TGTGCCAGCTCACCGGTTCAGGGAAGCTCCTACGAGCAGTACTTC. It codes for CASSPVQGSSYEQYF.

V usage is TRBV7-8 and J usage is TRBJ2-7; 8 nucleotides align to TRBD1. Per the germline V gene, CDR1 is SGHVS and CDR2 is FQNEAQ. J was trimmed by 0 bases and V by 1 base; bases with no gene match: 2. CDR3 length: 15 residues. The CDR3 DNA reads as TGTGCCAGCAGCTTAGGGACAGGGAGCTCCTACGAGCAGTACTTC. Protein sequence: CASSLGTGSSYEQYF.

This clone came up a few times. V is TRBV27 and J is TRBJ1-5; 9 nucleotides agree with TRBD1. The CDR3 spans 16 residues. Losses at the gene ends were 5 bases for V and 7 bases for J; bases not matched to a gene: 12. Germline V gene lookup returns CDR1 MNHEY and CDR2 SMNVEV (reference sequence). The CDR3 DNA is TGTGCCAGCAGTCCCCAAACAGGGGGCTCTGGGCAGCCCCAGCATTTT. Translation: CASSPQTGGSGQPQHF.

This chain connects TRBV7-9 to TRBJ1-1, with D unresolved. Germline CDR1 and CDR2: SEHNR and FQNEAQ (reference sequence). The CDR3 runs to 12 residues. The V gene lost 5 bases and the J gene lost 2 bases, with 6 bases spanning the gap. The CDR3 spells CASSRGNTEAFF. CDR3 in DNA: TGTGCCAGCAGCCGGGGTAACACTGAAGCTTTCTTT.

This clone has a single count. The CDR3 spells CASSLGARYEQFF. CDR3 DNA: TGTGCCAGCAGCTTGGGGGCTAGGTATGAGCAGTTCTTC. The chain joins TRBV5-4 to TRBJ2-1; D is unclear. The V gene's germline CDR1 is SGHNT and CDR2 YYREEE (reference sequence). This CDR3 spans 13 amino acids. V was clipped by 0 bases and J by 8 bases, with 9 bases between them.

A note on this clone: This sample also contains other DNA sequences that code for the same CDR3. Here the CDR3 reads CSAPRGNEQFF. Written as DNA, the CDR3 is TGCAGTGCCCCCAGGGGGAATGAGCAGTTCTTC. The chain couples TRBV20-1 to TRBJ2-1; TRBD1 agrees at 7 bases. The germline V gene encodes CDR1 DFQATT and CDR2 SNEGSKA (reference sequence). V gave up 6 bases and J gave up 7 bases; unmatched junction bases: 3. This CDR3 contains 11 residues.

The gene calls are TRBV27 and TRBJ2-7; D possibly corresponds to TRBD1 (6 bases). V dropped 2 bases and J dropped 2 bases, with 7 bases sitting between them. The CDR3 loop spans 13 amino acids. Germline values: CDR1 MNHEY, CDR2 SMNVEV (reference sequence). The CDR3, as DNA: TGTGCCAGCAGTTTACAGGGGACCTACGAGCAGTACTTC. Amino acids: CASSLQGTYEQYF.

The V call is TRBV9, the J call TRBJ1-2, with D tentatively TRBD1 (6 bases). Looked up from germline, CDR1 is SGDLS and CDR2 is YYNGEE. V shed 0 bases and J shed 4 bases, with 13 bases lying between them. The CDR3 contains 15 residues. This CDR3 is CASSVGLTGRYGYTF. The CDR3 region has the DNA TGTGCCAGCAGCGTAGGGCTGACAGGCCGCTATGGCTACACCTTC.

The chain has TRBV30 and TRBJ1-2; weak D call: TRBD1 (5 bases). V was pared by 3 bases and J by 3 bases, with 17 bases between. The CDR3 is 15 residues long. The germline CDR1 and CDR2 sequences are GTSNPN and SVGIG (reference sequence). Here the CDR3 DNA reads TGTGCCTGGAGCTCCCGGGGCAGACGGGACTATGGCTACACCTTC. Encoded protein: CAWSSRGRRDYGYTF.